This T cell receptor (beta chain) was captured in a study of blood T cell repertoires in COVID-19. The CDR3 sequence is 12 residues long. Trimming stripped 6 bases from V and 6 bases from J, with 14 bases between. CDR1 is SQVTM, CDR2 ANQGSEA, per germline. The authors' processing: How many nucleated cells were present was estimated from reference gene primer amplification. Sequencing used immunoSEQ multiplex PCR; TCRdb keeps in-frame clones, though not all of them. The DNA gave D and trimming, while V, J and clone size come from that table. This sample has around 250,000 clones, with around 86% found just once.

The rearrangement uses TRBV29-1 and TRBJ1-1; D gene ambiguous. Sequences were obtained from peripheral blood. This TCR was sampled from an older man with acute or convalescent COVID-19. CDR3 protein: CSVKDFKAEAFF. The CDR3 nucleotides are TGCAGCGTGAAAGACTTTAAGGCTGAAGCTTTCTTT. Full variable domain (outside the CDR3, taken from reference TRBV29-1 and TRBJ1-1): SAVISQKPSRDICQRGTSLTIQCQVDSQVTMMFWYRQQPGQSLTLIATANQGSEATYESGFVIDKFPISRPNLTFSTLTVSNMSPEDSSIYLCSVKDFKAEAFFGQGTRLTVV.